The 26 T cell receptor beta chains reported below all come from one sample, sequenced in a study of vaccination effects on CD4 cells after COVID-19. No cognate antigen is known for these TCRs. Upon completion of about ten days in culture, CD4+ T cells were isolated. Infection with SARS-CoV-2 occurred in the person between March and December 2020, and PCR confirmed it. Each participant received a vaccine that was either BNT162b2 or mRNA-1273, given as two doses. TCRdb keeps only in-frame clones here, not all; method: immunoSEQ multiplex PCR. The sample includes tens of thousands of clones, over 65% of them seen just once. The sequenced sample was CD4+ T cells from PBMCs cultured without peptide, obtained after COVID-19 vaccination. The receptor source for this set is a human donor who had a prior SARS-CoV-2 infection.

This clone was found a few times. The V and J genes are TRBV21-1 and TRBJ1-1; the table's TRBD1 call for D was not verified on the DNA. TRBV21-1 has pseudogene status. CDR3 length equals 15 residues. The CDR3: CASQGELGGFTEAFF. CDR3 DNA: TGTGCCAGCCAGGGGGAACTTGGAGGGTTCACTGAAGCTTTCTTT.

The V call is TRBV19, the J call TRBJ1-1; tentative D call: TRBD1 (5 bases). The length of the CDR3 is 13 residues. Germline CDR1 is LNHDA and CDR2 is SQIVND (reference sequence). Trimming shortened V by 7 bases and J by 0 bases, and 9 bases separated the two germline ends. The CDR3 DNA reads TGTGCCAGTACTTGGGGGGTGAACACTGAAGCTTTCTTT. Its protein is CASTWGVNTEAFF.

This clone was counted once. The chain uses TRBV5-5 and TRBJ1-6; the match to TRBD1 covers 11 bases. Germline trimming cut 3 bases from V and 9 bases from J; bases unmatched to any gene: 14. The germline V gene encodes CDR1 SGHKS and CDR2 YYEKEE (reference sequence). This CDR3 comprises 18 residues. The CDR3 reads CASSSTRKDRGLRSPLHF. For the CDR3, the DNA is TGTGCCAGCAGCTCGACAAGAAAGGACAGGGGGCTGCGTTCACCCCTCCACTTT. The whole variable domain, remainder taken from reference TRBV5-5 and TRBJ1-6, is DAGVTQSPTHLIKTRGQQVTLRCSPISGHKSVSWYQQVLGQGPQFIFQYYEKEERGRGNFPDRFSARQFPNYSSELNVNALLLGDSALYLCASSSTRKDRGLRSPLHFGNGTRLTVT.

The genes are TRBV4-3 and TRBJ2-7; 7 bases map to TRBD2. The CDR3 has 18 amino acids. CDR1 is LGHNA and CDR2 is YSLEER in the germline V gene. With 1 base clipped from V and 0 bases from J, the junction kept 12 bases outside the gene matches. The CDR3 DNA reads TGCGCCAGCAGCCAAGGGTGGTCGGGAGGCCCAAGCTCCTACGAGCAGTACTTC. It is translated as CASSQGWSGGPSSYEQYF.

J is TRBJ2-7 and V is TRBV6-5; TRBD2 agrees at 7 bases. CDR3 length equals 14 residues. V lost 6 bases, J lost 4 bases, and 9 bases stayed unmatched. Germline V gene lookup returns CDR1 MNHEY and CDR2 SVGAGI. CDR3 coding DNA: TGTGCCAGCAGGCGTGGACTAGTAGGTTACGAGCAGTACTTC. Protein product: CASRRGLVGYEQYF.

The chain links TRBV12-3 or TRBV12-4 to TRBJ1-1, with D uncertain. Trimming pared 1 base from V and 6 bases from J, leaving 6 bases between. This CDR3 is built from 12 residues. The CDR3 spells CASSLGLAEAFF. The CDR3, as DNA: TGTGCCAGCAGTTTAGGGTTGGCTGAAGCTTTCTTT.

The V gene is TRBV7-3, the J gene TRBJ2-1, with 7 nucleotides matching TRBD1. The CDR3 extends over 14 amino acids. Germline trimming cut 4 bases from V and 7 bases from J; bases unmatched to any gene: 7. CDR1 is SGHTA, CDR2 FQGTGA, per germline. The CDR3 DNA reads TGTGCCAGCAGCTCCGGGACAGAAACTAATGAGCAGTTCTTC. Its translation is CASSSGTETNEQFF.

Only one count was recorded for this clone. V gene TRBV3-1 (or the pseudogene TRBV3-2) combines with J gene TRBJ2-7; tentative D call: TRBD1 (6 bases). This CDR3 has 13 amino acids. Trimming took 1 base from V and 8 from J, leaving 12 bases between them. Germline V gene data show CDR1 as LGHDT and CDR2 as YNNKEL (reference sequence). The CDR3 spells CASSQGPGVKQYF. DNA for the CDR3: TGTGCCAGCAGCCAAGGTCCAGGGGTAAAGCAGTACTTC.

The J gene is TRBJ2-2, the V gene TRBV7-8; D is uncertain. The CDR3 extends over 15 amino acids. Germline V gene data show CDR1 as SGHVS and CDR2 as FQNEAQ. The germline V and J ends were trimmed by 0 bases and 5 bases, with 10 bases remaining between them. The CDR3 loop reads CASSLASLSTGELFF. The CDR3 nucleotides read TGTGCCAGCAGCTTAGCTAGCTTGAGTACCGGGGAGCTGTTTTTT.

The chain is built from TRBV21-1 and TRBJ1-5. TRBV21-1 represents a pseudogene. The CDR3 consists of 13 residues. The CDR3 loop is CASSRVNNQPQHF. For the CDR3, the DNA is TGTGCCAGCAGTAGGGTTAACAATCAGCCCCAGCATTTT.

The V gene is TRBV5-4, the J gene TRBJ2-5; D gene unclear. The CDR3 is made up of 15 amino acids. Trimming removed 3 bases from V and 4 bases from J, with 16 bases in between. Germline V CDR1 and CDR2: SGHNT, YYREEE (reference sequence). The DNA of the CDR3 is TGTGCCAGCAGCTCAGCCAACCTACAAGGAGAGACCCAGTACTTC. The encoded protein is CASSSANLQGETQYF. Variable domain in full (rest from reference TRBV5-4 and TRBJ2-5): ETGVTQSPTHLIKTRGQQVTLRCSSQSGHNTVSWYQQALGQGPQFIFQYYREEENGRGNFPPRFSGLQFPNYSSELNVNALELDDSALYLCASSSANLQGETQYFGPGTRLLVL.

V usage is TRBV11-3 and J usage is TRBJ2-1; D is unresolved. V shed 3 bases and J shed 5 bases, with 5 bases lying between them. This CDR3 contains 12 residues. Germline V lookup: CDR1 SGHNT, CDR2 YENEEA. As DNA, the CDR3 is TGTGCCAGCAGCTTTCGGAACAATGAGCAGTTCTTC. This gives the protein CASSFRNNEQFF.

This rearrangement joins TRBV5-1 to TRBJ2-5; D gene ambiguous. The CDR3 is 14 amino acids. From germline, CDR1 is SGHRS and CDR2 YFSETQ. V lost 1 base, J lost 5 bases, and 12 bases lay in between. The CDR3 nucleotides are TGCGCCAGCAGCTTGAATTGGATTGGGGAGACCCAGTACTTC. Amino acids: CASSLNWIGETQYF.

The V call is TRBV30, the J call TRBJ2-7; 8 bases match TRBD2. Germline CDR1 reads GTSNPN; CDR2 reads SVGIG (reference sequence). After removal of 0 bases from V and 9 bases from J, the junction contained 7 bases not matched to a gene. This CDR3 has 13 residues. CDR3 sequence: CAWSVRTGGGQYF. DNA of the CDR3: TGTGCCTGGAGTGTACGGACCGGGGGGGGGCAGTACTTC.

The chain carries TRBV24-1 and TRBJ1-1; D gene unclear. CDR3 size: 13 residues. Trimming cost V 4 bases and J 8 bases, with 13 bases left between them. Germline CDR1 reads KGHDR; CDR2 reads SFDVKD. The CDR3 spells CATSDPGLQEAFF. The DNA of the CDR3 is TGTGCCACCAGTGACCCCGGGTTGCAAGAAGCTTTCTTT.

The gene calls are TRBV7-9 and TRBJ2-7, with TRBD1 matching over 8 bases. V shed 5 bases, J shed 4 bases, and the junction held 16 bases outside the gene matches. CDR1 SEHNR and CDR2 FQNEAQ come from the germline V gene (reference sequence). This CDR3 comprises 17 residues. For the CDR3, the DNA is TGTGCCAGCAGCCCTTGGGACAGGCGGGTCCTTGGGTACGAGCAGTACTTC. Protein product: CASSPWDRRVLGYEQYF.

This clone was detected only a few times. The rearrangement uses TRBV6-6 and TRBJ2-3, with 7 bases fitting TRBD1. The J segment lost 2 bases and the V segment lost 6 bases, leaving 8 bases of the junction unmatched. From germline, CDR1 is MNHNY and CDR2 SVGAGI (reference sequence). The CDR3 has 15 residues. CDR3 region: CASSLNRGPTDTQYF. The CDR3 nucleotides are TGTGCCAGCAGCCTCAACAGGGGCCCCACAGATACGCAGTATTTT.

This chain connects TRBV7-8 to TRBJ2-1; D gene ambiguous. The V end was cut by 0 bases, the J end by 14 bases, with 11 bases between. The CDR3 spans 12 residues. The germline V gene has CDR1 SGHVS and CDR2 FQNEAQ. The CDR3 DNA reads TGTGCCAGCAGCTTAGCGGAGCTACACAAGTTCTTC. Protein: CASSLAELHKFF.

The chain's CDR3 is CASSPLAGLYNEQFF. The CDR3 nucleotides read TGTGCCAGCTCACCATTGGCGGGCCTGTACAATGAGCAGTTCTTC. The chain joins TRBV18 to TRBJ2-1, with D maybe TRBD2 (5 bases). The CDR3 runs 15 residues. Germline V CDR1 and CDR2: KGHSH, LQKENI. V was pared by 2 bases and J by 4 bases, with 12 bases between.

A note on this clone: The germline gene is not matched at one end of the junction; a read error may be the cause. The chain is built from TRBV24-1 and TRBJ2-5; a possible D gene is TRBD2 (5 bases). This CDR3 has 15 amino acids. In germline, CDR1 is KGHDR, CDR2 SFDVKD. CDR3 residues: CATNDPGRGQETQYF. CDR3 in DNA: TGTGCCACCAATGATCCCGGACGGGGTCAAGAGACCCAGTACTTC.

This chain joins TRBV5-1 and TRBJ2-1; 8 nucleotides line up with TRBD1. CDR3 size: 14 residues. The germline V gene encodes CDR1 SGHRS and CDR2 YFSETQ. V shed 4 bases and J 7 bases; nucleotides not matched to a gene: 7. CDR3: CASSRDRGTNEQFF. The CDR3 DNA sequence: TGCGCCAGCAGCAGAGACAGGGGCACAAATGAGCAGTTCTTC. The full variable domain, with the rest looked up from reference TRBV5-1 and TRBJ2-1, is KAGVTQTPRYLIKTRGQQVTLSCSPISGHRSVSWYQQTPGQGLQFLFEYFSETQRNKGNFPGRFSGRQFSNSRSEMNVSTLELGDSALYLCASSRDRGTNEQFFGPGTRLTVL.

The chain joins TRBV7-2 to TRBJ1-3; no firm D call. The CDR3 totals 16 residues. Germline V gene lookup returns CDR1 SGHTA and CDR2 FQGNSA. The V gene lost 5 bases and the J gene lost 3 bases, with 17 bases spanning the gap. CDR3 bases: TGTGCCAGCAGCCCCCTGACCGGGCTGAGTGGAAACACCATATATTTT. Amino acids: CASSPLTGLSGNTIYF.

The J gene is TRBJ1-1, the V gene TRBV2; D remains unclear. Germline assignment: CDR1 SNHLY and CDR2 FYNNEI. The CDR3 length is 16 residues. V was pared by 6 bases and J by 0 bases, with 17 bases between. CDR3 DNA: TGTGCCAGCAGCAAAAGGCCTGGCAGGATGAACACTGAAGCTTTCTTT. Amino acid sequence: CASSKRPGRMNTEAFF. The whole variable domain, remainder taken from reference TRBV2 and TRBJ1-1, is EPEVTQTPSHQVTQMGQEVILRCVPISNHLYFYWYRQILGQKVEFLVSFYNNEISEKSEIFDDQFSVERPDGSNFTLKIRSTKLEDSAMYFCASSKRPGRMNTEAFFGQGTRLTVV.

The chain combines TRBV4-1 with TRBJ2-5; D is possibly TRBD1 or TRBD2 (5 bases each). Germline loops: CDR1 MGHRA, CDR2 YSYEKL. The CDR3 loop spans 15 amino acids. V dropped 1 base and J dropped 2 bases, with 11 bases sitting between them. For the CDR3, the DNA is TGCGCCAGCAGCCAAGCGGGGCATAAGCAAGAGACCCAGTACTTC. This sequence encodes CASSQAGHKQETQYF.

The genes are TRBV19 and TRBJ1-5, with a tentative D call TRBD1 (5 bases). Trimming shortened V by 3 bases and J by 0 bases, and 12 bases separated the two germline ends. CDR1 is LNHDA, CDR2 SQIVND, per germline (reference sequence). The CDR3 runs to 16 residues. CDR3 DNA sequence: TGTGCCAGTAGTATTAATGGGGACCTTAGCAATCAGCCCCAGCATTTT. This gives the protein CASSINGDLSNQPQHF. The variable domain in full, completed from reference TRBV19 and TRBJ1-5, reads DGGITQSPKYLFRKEGQNVTLSCEQNLNHDAMYWYRQDPGQGLRLIYYSQIVNDFQKGDIAEGYSVSREKKESFPLTVTSAQKNPTAFYLCASSINGDLSNQPQHFGDGTRLSIL.

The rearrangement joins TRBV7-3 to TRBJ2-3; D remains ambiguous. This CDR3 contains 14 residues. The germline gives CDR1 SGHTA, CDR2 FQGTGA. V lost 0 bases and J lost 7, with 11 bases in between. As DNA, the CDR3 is TGTGCCAGCAGCTTAACGTTAGTGGGAAATACGCAGTATTTT. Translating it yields CASSLTLVGNTQYF.